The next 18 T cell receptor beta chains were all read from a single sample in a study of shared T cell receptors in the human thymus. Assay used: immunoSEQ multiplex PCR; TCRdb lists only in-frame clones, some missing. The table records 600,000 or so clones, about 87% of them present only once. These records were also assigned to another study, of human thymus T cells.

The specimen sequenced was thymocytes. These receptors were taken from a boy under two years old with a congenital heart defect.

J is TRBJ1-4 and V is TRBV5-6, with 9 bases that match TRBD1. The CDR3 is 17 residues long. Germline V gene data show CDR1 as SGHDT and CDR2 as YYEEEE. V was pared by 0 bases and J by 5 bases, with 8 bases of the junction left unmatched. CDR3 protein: CASSLGDRARKNEKLFF. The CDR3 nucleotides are TGTGCCAGCAGCTTGGGGGACAGGGCCCGTAAGAATGAAAAACTGTTTTTT.

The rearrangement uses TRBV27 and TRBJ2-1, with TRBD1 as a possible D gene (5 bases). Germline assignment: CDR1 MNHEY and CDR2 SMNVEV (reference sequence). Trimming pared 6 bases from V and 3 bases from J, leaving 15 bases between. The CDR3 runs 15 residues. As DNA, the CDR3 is TGTGCCAGCAGCCAACTGGGGCAGGTCTACAATGAGCAGTTCTTC. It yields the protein CASSQLGQVYNEQFF.

CDR3 nucleotides: TGTGCCAGCAGCGTAGAGGTAGCGGGGATGCCAGGCAATGAGCAGTTCTTC. Protein product: CASSVEVAGMPGNEQFF. The chain joins TRBV9 to TRBJ2-1, with 8 bases matching TRBD2. The CDR3 runs to 17 residues. With V trimmed by 0 bases and J by 6 bases, 11 bases remained unmatched. The germline V gene encodes CDR1 SGDLS and CDR2 YYNGEE.

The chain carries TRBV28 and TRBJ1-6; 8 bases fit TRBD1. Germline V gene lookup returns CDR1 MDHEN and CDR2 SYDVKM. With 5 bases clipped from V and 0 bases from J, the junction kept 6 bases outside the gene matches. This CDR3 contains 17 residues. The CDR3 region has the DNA TGTGCCAGCAGTCGTGGACAGGGAGACTCCTATAATTCACCCCTCCACTTT. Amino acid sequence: CASSRGQGDSYNSPLHF.

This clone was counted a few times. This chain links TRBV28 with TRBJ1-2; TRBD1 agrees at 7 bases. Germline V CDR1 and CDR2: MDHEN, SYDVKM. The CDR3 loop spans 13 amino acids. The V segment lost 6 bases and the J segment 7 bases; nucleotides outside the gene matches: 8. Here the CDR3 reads CASRQNRGVGYTF. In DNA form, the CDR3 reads TGTGCCAGCAGACAAAACAGGGGAGTTGGCTACACCTTC.

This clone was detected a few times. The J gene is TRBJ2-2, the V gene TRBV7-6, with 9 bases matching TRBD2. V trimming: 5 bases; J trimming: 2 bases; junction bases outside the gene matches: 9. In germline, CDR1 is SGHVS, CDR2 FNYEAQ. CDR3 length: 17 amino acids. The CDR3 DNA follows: TGTGCCAGCAGCCCTATGCGAGCGGGAGGTAACACCGGGGAGCTGTTTTTT. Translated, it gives CASSPMRAGGNTGELFF. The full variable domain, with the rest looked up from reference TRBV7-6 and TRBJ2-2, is GAGVSQSPRYKVTKRGQDVALRCDPISGHVSLYWYRQALGQGPEFLTYFNYEAQQDKSGLPNDRFSAERPEGSISTLTIQRTEQRDSAMYRCASSPMRAGGNTGELFFGEGSRLTVL.

CDR3 sequence reads: CASSPKTRDRITETQYF. The CDR3 DNA sequence: TGTGCCAGCAGCCCCAAAACGCGGGACAGGATTACGGAGACCCAGTACTTC. The chain carries TRBV7-2 and TRBJ2-5; 8 bases are a match to TRBD1. Germline V CDR1 and CDR2: SGHTA, FQGNSA. This CDR3 region has 17 residues. The trim removed 5 bases at V and 5 bases at J, leaving 16 bases unmatched. The full variable domain, in which reference TRBV7-2 and TRBJ2-5 provide the parts outside the CDR3, is GAGVSQSPSNKVTEKGKDVELRCDPISGHTALYWYRQSLGQGLEFLIYFQGNSAPDKSGLPSDRFSAERTGGSVSTLTIQRTQQEDSAVYLCASSPKTRDRITETQYFGPGTRLLVL.

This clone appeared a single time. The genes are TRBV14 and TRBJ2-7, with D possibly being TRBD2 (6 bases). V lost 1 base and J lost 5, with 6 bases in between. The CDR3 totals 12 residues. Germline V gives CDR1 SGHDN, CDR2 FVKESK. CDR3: CASSQGEDEQYF. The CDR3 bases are TGTGCCAGCAGCCAAGGGGAGGACGAGCAGTACTTC.

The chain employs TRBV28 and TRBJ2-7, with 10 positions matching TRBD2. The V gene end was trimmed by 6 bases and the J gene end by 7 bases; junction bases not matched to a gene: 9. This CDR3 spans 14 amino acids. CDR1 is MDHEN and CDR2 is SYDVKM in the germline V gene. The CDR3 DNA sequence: TGTGCCAGCAGGCCACCTAGCGGGAGTTTTGAGCAGTACTTC. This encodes CASRPPSGSFEQYF.

The CDR3 nucleotides read TGTGCCAGCAGCTTACCCGGGACTAGCGGGAGCTTCCCCCACCAAGAGACCCAGTACTTC. Protein sequence: CASSLPGTSGSFPHQETQYF. This sequence joins TRBV7-6 and TRBJ2-5, with TRBD2 matching 14 bases. Germline loops: CDR1 SGHVS, CDR2 FNYEAQ. The CDR3 is 20 residues long. V trimming: 2 bases; J trimming: 0 bases; junction bases outside the gene matches: 11.

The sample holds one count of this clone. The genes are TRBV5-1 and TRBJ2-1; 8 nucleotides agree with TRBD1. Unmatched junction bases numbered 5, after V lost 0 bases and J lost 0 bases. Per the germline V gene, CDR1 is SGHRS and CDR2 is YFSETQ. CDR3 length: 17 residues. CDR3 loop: CASSLETGESSYNEQFF. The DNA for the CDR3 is TGCGCCAGCAGCTTGGAGACAGGGGAGAGCTCCTACAATGAGCAGTTCTTC.

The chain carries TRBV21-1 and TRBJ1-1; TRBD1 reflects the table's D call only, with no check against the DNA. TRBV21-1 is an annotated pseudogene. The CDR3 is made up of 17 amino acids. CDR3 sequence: CASSKVPQPGQSTEAFF. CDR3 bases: TGTGCCAGCAGCAAAGTACCCCAACCGGGACAGAGCACTGAAGCTTTCTTT.

In nucleotides, the CDR3 is TGCGCCAGCAGCCAAGGGACTAGCGGGAGCGATAGCTCCTACGAGCAGTACTTC. This sequence encodes CASSQGTSGSDSSYEQYF. The chain recombines TRBV4-3 with TRBJ2-7; the match to TRBD2 covers 13 bases. Per germline, CDR1 LGHNA and CDR2 YSLEER. The CDR3 covers 18 residues. V trimming: 1 base; J trimming: 0 bases; junction bases outside the gene matches: 6.

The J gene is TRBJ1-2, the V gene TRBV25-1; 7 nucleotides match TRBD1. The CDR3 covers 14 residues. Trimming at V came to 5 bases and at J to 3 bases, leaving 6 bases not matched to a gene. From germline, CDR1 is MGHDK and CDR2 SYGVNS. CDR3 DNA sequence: TGTGCCAGCAGTCTTAGGGACAGCGACTATGGCTACACCTTC. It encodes CASSLRDSDYGYTF.

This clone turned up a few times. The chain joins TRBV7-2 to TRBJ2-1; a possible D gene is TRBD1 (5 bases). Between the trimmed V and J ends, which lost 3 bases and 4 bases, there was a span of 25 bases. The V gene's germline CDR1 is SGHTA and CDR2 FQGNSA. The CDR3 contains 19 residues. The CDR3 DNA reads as TGTGCCAGCAGCTTTTACGAGCCTCGACAGATGATGAGTTACAATGAGCAGTTCTTC. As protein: CASSFYEPRQMMSYNEQFF.

In DNA form, the CDR3 reads TGTGCCAGCAGTCGGAGGAACACTGAAGCTTTCTTT. Protein product: CASSRRNTEAFF. This chain joins TRBV6-5 and TRBJ1-1, with D unresolved. CDR3 length: 12 amino acids. Germline lookup yields CDR1 MNHEY and CDR2 SVGAGI. V gave up 5 bases and J gave up 1 base, with 5 bases separating them.

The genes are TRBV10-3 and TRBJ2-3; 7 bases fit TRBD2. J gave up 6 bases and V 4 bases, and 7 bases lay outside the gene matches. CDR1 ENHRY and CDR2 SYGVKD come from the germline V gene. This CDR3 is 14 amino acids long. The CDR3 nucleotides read TGTGCCATCAGTGGAGGGACTACTAGGGATACGCAGTATTTT. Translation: CAISGGTTRDTQYF.

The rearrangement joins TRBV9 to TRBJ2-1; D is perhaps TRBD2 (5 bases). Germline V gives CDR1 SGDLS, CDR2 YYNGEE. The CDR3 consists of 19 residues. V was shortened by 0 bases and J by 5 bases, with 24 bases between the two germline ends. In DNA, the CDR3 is TGTGCCAGCAGCGTAGGCGGTCCGAGTGAGCGCCCGGGGAACAATGAGCAGTTCTTC. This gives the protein CASSVGGPSERPGNNEQFF.